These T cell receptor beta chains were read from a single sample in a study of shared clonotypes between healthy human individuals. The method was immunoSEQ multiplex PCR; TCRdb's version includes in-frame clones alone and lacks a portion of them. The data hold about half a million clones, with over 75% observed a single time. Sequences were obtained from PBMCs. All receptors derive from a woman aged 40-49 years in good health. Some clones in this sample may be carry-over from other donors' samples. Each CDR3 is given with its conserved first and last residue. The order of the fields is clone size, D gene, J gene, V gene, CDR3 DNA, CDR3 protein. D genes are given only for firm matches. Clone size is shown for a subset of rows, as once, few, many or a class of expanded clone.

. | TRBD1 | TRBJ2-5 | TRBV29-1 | TGCAGCGTTACGGACAGGGTCAATATCCAAGAGACCCAGTACTTC | CSVTDRVNIQETQYF
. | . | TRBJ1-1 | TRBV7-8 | TGTGCCAGCAGCTTATCCTACACTGAAGCTTTCTTT | CASSLSYTEAFF
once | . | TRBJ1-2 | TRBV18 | TGTGCCAGCTCACCCAGGGGTGAGGATGGCTACACCTTC | CASSPRGEDGYTF
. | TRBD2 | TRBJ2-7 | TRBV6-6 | TGTGCCAGCAGTTACCGTCTGGGACTAGAAGCCTACGAGCAGTACTTC | CASSYRLGLEAYEQYF
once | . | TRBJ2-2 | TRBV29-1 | TGCAGCGTGTCTAGGTCCGGGGAGCTGTTTTTT | CSVSRSGELFF
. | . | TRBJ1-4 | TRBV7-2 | TGTGCCAGCAGCTCCAGGGGCCAGGGGACCGGAAAACTGTTTTTT | CASSSRGQGTGKLFF
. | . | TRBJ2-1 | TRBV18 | TGTGCCAGCTCACCTGCAGCGAGGGGGAATGAGCAGTTCTTC | CASSPAARGNEQFF
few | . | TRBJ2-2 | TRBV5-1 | TGCGCCAGCAGCTTGGGGGCGGGGTCGAACACCGGGGAGCTGTTTTTT | CASSLGAGSNTGELFF
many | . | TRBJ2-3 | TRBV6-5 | TGTGCCAGCAGTCATGGACTGCAGAGCACAGATACGCAGTATTTT | CASSHGLQSTDTQYF
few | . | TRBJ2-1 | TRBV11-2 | TGTGCCAGCAGCTTAGGCAGGGAGAATGAGCAGTTCTTC | CASSLGRENEQFF
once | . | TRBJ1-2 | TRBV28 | TGTGCCAGCAGTTTATTCCAGGGTGGCTCTAAGAACTATGGCTACACCTTC | CASSLFQGGSKNYGYTF
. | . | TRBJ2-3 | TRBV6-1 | TGTGCCAGCAGTGACGGAGGGCCTACAGATACGCAGTATTTT | CASSDGGPTDTQYF
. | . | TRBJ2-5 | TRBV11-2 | TGTGCCAGCAGCTTTTCCCCTCCAGAGACCCAGTACTTC | CASSFSPPETQYF
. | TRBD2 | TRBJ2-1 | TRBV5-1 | TGCGCCAGCAGCCTCGAGGGAGGGATGGTCAATGAGCAGTTCTTC | CASSLEGGMVNEQFF
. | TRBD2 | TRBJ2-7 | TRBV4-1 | TGCGCCAGCAGCAGACGACTAGCGGGAGGGCCCTACGAGCAGTACTTC | CASSRRLAGGPYEQYF
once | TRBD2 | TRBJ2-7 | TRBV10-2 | TGCGCCAGCAGTGAGTCTTTAATCGGGGGGGAGCAGTACTTC | CASSESLIGGEQYF
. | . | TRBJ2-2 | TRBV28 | TGTGCCAGCATCAGTGTCACCCGCCTGAACACCGGGGAGCTGTTTTTT | CASISVTRLNTGELFF
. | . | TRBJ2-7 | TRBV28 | TGTGCCAGCAGTTTCAGGCGAGAGGGGCTCGAGCAGTACTTC | CASSFRREGLEQYF
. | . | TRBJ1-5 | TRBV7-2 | TGTGCCAGCAGCACAAAAGGGGAGGAGCAGCCCCAGCATTTT | CASSTKGEEQPQHF
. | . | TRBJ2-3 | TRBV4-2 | TGTGCCAGCAGCCAAGAGGGCCAAACAGATACGCAGTATTTT | CASSQEGQTDTQYF
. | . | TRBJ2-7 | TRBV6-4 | TGTGCCAGCACTTCCTCCGGCGGCGCTTCGGGAGAGCAGTACTTC | CASTSSGGASGEQYF
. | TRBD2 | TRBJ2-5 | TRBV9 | TGTGCCAGCAGCTCCGGCCTGACTAGCGGAACTCAAGAGACCCAGTACTTC | CASSSGLTSGTQETQYF
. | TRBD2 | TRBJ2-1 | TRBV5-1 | TGCGCCAGCATACCGGGACTAGCGATGGGTGAGCAGTTCTTC | CASIPGLAMGEQFF
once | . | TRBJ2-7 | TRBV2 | TGTGCCAGCGGATTCCAGGGGATTGACGAGCAGTACTTC | CASGFQGIDEQYF
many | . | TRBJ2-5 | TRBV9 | TGTGCCAGCAGCATCTCCGGGGCCCTAACTGAGACCCAGTACTTC | CASSISGALTETQYF
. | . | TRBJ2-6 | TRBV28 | TGTGCCAGCATCCCTGCCCCAGGCAGTGCCCCCGGGGCCAACGTCCTGACTTTC | CASIPAPGSAPGANVLTF
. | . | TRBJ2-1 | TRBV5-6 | TGTGCCAGCAGCTTGTCGGTACTAGTCGAGAACAATGAGCAGTTCTTC | CASSLSVLVENNEQFF
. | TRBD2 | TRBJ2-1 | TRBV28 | TGTGCCAGCACCATAGCGGGACCATCCTACAATGAGCAGTTCTTC | CASTIAGPSYNEQFF
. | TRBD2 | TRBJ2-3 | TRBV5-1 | TGCGCCAGCGTGGGAGGGATCACAGATACGCAGTATTTT | CASVGGITDTQYF
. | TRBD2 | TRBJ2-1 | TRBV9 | TGTGCCAGCAGCGACCTAGCGGGGACCTACAATGAGCAGTTCTTC | CASSDLAGTYNEQFF